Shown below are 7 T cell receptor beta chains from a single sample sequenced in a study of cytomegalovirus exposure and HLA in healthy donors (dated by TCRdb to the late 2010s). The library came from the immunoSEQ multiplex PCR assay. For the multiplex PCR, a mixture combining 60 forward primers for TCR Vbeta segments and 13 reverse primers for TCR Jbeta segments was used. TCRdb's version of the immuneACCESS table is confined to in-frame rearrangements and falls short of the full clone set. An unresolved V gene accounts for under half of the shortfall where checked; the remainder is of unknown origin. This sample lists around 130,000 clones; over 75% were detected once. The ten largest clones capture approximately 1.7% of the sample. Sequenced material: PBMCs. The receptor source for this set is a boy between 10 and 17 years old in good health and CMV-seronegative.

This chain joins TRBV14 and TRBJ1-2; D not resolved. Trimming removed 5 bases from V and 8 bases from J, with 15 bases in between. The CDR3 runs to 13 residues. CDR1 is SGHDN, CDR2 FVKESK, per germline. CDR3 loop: CASSGVSLVGYTF. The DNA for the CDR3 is TGTGCCAGCAGCGGAGTTAGTCTGGTCGGCTACACCTTC.

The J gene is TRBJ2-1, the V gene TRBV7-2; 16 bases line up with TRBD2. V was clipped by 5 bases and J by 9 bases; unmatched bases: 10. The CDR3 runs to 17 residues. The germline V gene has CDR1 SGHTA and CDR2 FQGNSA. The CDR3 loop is CASSPRGGTSGRGEQFF. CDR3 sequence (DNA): TGTGCCAGCAGCCCTCGAGGGGGGACTAGCGGGAGGGGTGAGCAGTTCTTC.

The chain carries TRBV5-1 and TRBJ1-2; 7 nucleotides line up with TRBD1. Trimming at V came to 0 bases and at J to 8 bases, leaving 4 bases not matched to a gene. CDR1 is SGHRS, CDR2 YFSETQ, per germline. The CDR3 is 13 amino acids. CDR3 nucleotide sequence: TGCGCCAGCAGCTTGGAAGGGGGCGACGGCTACACCTTC. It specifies CASSLEGGDGYTF.

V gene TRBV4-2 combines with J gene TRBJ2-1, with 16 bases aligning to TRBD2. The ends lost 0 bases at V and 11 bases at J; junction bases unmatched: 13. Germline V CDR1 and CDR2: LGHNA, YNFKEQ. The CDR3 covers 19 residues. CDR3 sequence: CASSQDLLPGLAGGQQQFF. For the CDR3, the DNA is TGTGCCAGCAGCCAAGATCTTTTACCGGGACTAGCGGGAGGGCAACAGCAGTTCTTC.

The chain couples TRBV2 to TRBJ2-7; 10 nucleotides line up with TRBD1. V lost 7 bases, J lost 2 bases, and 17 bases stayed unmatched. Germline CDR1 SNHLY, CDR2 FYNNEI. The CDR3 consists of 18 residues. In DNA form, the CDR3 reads TGTGCCAGCACCCACGAGGGACAGGGGACCACCTATCCCTACGAGCAGTACTTC. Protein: CASTHEGQGTTYPYEQYF.

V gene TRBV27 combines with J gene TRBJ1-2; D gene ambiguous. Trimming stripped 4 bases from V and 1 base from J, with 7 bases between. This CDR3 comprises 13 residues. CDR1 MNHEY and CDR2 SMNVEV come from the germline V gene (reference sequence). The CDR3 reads CASSSGSNYGYTF. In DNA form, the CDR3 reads TGTGCCAGCAGTTCGGGAAGTAACTATGGCTACACCTTC.

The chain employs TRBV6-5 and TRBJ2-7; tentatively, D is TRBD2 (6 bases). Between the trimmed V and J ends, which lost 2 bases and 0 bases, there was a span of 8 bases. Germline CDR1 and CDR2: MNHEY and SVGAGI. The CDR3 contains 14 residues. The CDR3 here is CASSYGGDSYEQYF. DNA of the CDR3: TGTGCCAGCAGTTACGGCGGGGACTCCTACGAGCAGTACTTC.